The T cell receptor beta chain under discussion was sequenced for a study of blood T cell repertoires in COVID-19. Overall study context: The United States, Italy and Spain provided the acute and convalescent COVID-19 samples.

This clone was seen just once. Source study methods: For nucleated cells, counts were estimated from reference gene primer amplification. Sequenced by immunoSEQ multiplex PCR; TCRdb stores in-frame clones only, minus some. D and trimming come from the DNA, and the V and J calls and clone size come from that table. Among tens of thousands of clones listed, around nine tenths were seen once. V was cut by 4 bases and J by 1 base, with 10 bases left in between. This CDR3 has 13 residues. The germline CDR1 and CDR2 sequences are SQVTM and ANQGSEA. The chain combines TRBV29-1 with TRBJ2-5; weak D call: TRBD2 (6 bases). This clonotype originated in a man in his fifties or sixties with acute or convalescent COVID-19. Sequences were obtained from peripheral blood. The CDR3 DNA reads TGCAGCGTTGGGCGGGACTCCCAAGAGACCCAGTACTTC. Translated: CSVGRDSQETQYF.